This passage covers 8 T cell receptor beta chains from one sample sequenced in a study of cytomegalovirus exposure and HLA in healthy donors. Both 60 Vbeta primers and 13 Jbeta primers went into the PCR. Profiled with immunoSEQ multiplex PCR; TCRdb holds only in-frame clones, not every one. The repertoire holds about 120,000 clones, 79% seen once, with approximately 4.5% in the top ten. Source material: PBMCs. All receptors come from a man aged 25-45 years in good health and CMV-seropositive.

V gene TRBV10-3 combines with J gene TRBJ2-1; 8 bases line up with TRBD1. V gave up 7 bases and J gave up 0 bases; unmatched junction bases: 5. CDR1 is ENHRY, CDR2 SYGVKD, per germline. There are 15 residues in the CDR3. In nucleotides, the CDR3 is TGTGCCATCAATAAACAGGGGGGCTCCTACAATGAGCAGTTCTTC. Residues: CAINKQGGSYNEQFF.

The gene calls are TRBV7-2 and TRBJ2-5; 9 bases align to TRBD1. Matching the DNA end better, TRBJ2-7 makes the J call doubtful. From germline, CDR1 is SGHTA and CDR2 FQGNSA. This CDR3 spans 14 amino acids. CDR3 protein: CASSPGQGWDEQYF. CDR3 sequence (DNA): TGTGCCAGCAGCCCGGGACAGGGTTGGGACGAGCAGTACTTC.

The J gene is TRBJ1-2, the V gene TRBV4-2; D call uncertain. CDR3 length equals 12 residues. Germline CDR1 reads LGHNA; CDR2 reads YNFKEQ. The germline V and J ends were trimmed by 1 base and 8 bases, with 8 bases remaining between them. Here the CDR3 DNA reads TGTGCCAGCAGCCAAGGCGGCACCGGCTACACCTTC. Encoded protein: CASSQGGTGYTF.

The chain carries TRBV11-2 and TRBJ2-7; D remains unclear. V was cut by 1 base and J by 5 bases, with 9 bases left in between. There are 13 residues in the CDR3. Per the germline V gene, CDR1 is SGHAT and CDR2 is FQNNGV. CDR3 residues: CASSLVVADEQYF. In DNA, the CDR3 is TGTGCCAGCAGCTTAGTAGTCGCCGACGAGCAGTACTTC.

The chain combines TRBV28 with TRBJ1-2; a weak D match, TRBD1 (6 bases). Germline V lookup: CDR1 MDHEN, CDR2 SYDVKM. The CDR3 totals 15 residues. The ends were cut back, 1 base at V and 5 bases at J, with 14 bases in the middle. The CDR3 sequence is CASSLLRQGRYGYTF. In DNA, the CDR3 is TGTGCCAGCAGTTTATTACGGCAGGGGCGGTATGGCTACACCTTC.

The chain is built from TRBV5-1 and TRBJ2-5, with a possible D match to TRBD2 (6 bases). V lost 0 bases and J lost 5, with 8 bases in between. This CDR3 is 13 amino acids long. Germline V CDR1 and CDR2: SGHRS, YFSETQ. The CDR3 protein is CASSLAGVETQYF. CDR3 in DNA: TGCGCCAGCAGCTTGGCGGGGGTCGAGACCCAGTACTTC.

This chain joins TRBV9 and TRBJ1-5; 7 nucleotides agree with TRBD1. The junction had 11 bases not matched to a gene; V was cut back by 0 bases and J by 5 bases. The CDR3 is 17 residues long. Germline V CDR1 and CDR2: SGDLS, YYNGEE. The CDR3 loop is CASSVGVGGGGHQPQHF. The CDR3 DNA follows: TGTGCCAGCAGCGTAGGAGTAGGAGGGGGCGGGCATCAGCCCCAGCATTTT.

This chain connects TRBV4-3 to TRBJ1-2; no definite D call. The CDR3 length is 13 residues. Germline CDR1 LGHNA, CDR2 YSLEER. V was cut by 0 bases and J by 9 bases, with 11 bases left in between. Here the CDR3 DNA reads TGCGCCAGCAGCCAAGATCTAGAGACGAGCTACACCTTC. This translates into CASSQDLETSYTF.